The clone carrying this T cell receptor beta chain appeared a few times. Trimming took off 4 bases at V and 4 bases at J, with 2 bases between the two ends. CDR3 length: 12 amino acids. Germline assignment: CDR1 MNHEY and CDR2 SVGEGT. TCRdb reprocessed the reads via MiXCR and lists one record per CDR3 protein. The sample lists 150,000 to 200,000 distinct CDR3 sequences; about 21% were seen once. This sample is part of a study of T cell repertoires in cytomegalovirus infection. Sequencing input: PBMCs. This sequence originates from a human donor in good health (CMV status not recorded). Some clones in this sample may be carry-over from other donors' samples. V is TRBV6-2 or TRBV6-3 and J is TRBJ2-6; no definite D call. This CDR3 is CASSFGANVLTF. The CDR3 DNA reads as TGTGCCAGCAGTTTCGGGGCCAACGTCCTGACTTTC.